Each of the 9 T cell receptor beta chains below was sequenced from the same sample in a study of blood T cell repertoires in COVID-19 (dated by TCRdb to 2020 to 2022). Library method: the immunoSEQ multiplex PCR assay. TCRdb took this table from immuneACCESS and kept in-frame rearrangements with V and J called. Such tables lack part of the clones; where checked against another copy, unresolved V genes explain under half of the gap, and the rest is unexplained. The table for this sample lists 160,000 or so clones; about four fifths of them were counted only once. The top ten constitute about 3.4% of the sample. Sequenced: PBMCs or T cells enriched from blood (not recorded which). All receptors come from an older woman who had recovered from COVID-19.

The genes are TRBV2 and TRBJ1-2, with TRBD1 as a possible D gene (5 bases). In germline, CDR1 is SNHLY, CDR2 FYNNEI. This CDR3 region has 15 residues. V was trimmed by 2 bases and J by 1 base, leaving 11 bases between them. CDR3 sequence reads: CASSENQGFNYGYTF. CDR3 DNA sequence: TGTGCCAGCAGTGAAAACCAGGGATTTAACTATGGCTACACCTTC.

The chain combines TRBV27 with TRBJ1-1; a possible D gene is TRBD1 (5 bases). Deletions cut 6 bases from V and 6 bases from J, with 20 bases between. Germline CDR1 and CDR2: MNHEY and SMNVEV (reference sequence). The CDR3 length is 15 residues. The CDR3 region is CASSARAGILSEAFF. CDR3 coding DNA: TGTGCCAGCAGCGCACGGGCAGGGATATTATCTGAAGCTTTCTTT.

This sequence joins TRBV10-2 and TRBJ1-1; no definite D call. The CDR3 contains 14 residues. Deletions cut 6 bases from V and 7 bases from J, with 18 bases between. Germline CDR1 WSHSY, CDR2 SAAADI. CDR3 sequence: CASRTHFASDEAFF. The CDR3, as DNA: TGCGCCAGCAGGACACATTTCGCGTCGGATGAAGCTTTCTTT.

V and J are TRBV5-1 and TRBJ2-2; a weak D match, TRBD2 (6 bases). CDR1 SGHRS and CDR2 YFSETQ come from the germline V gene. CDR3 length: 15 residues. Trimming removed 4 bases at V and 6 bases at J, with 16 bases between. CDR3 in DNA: TGCGCCAGCAGCCCGGGGACGCTAGCGTCCGGGGAGCTGTTTTTT. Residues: CASSPGTLASGELFF.

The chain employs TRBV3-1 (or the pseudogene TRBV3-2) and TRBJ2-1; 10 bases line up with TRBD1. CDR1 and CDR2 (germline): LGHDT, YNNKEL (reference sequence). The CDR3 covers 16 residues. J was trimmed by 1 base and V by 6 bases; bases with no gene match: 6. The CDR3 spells CASRGQGKSSYNEQFF. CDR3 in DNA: TGTGCCAGCAGGGGACAGGGGAAGTCTTCCTACAATGAGCAGTTCTTC.

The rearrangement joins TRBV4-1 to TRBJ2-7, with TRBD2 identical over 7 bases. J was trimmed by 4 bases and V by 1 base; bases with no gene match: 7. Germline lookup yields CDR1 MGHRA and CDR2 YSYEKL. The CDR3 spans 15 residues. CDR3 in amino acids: CASSQAGGTDYEQYF. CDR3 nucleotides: TGCGCCAGCAGCCAAGCGGGGGGAACGGATTACGAGCAGTACTTC.

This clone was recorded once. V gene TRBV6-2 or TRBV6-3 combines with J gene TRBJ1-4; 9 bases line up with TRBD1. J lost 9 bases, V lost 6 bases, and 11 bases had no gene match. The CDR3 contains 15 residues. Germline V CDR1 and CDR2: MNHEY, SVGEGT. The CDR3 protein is CASSSTGTGRQKLFF. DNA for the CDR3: TGTGCCAGCAGCTCTACCGGGACAGGGAGACAAAAACTGTTTTTT.

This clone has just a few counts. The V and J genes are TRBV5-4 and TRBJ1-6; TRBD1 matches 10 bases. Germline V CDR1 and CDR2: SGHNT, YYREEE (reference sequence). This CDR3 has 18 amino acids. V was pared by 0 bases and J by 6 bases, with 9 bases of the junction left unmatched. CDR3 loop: CASSLGTGGGVFNSPLHF. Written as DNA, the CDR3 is TGTGCCAGCAGCTTGGGGACAGGGGGTGGAGTTTTTAATTCACCCCTCCACTTT.

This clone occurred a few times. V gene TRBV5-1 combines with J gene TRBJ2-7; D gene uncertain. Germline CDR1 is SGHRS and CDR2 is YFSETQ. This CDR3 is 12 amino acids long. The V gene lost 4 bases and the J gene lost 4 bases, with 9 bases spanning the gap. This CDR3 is CASSVSGYEQYF. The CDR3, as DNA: TGCGCCAGCAGCGTGTCCGGGTACGAGCAGTACTTC.